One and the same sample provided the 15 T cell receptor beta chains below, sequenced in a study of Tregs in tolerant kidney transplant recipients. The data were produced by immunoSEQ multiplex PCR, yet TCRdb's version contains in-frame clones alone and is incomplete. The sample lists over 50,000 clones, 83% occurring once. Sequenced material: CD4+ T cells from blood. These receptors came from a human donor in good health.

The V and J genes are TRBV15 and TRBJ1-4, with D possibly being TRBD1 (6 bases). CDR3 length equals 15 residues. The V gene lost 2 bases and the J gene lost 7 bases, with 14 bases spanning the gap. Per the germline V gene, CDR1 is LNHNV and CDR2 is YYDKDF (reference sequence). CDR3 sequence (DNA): TGTGCCACCAGCAGAAGACAGGTGAAGGGTGAAAAACTGTTTTTT. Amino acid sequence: CATSRRQVKGEKLFF.

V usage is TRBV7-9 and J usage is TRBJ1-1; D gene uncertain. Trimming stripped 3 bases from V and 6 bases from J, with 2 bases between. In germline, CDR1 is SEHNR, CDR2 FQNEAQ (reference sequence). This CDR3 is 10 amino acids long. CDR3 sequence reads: CASSLAEAFF. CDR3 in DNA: TGTGCCAGCAGCTTGGCTGAAGCTTTCTTT.

CDR3: CASSSPRQITTDTQYF. CDR3 sequence (DNA): TGTGCCAGTAGTTCCCCGAGACAGATCACGACAGATACGCAGTATTTT. V and J are TRBV19 and TRBJ2-3; D might be TRBD1 (5 bases). There are 16 residues in the CDR3. Germline V gene sequence: CDR1 LNHDA, CDR2 SQIVND (reference sequence). V was shortened by 5 bases and J by 3 bases, with 18 bases between the two germline ends.

CDR3 in DNA: TGTGCCAGCAGCCCGGGACAGTATGGTAGTGAGCAGTTCTTC. Protein sequence: CASSPGQYGSEQFF. V and J are TRBV7-3 and TRBJ2-1; 7 positions match TRBD1. Germline V gene lookup returns CDR1 SGHTA and CDR2 FQGTGA. The J segment lost 9 bases and the V segment lost 5 bases, leaving 10 bases of the junction unmatched. The CDR3 contains 14 residues.

The CDR3 coding sequence is TGTGCCAGCAGTTATTATAGCGGGAGCTCCTACGAGCAGTACTTC. Amino acids: CASSYYSGSSYEQYF. The chain couples TRBV6-5 to TRBJ2-7; 9 nucleotides align to TRBD2. The CDR3 consists of 15 residues. The V segment lost 3 bases and the J segment 0 bases; nucleotides outside the gene matches: 3. Germline V gene data show CDR1 as MNHEY and CDR2 as SVGAGI.

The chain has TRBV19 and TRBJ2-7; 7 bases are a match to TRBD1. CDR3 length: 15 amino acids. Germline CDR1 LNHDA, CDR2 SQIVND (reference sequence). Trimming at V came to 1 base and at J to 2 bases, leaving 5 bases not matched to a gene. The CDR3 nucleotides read TGTGCCAGTAGTATAGTGGGGACAGCAACCTACGAGCAGTACTTC. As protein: CASSIVGTATYEQYF.

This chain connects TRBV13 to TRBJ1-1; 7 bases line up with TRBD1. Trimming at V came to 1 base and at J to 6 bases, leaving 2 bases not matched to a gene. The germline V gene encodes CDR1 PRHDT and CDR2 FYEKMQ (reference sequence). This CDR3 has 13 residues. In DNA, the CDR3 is TGTGCCAGCAGCTTAGTAGGGGGCGCTGAAGCTTTCTTT. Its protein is CASSLVGGAEAFF.

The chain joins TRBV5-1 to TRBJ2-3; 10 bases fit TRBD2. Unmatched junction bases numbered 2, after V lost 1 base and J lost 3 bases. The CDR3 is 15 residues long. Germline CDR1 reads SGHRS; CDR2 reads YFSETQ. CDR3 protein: CASSLSSGRTDTQYF. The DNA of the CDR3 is TGCGCCAGCAGCTTGTCTAGCGGGAGAACAGATACGCAGTATTTT.

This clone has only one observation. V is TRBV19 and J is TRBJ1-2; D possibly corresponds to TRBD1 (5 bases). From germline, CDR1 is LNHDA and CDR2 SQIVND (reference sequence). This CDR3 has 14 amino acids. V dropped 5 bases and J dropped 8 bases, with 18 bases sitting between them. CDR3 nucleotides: TGTGCCAGTAGTCCCGGGACTCCCGCCTTCGGCTACACCTTC. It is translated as CASSPGTPAFGYTF.

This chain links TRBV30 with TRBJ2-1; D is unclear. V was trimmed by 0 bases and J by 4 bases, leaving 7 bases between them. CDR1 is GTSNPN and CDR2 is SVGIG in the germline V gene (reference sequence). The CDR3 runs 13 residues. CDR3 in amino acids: CAWSVLRYNEQFF. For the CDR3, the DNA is TGTGCCTGGAGTGTACTCAGGTACAATGAGCAGTTCTTC.

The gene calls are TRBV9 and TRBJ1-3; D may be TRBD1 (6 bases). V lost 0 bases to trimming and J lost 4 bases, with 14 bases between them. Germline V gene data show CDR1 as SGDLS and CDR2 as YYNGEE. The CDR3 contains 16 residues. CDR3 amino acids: CASSVVGTGTGNTIYF. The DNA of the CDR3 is TGTGCCAGCAGCGTAGTGGGTACAGGGACAGGAAACACCATATATTTT.

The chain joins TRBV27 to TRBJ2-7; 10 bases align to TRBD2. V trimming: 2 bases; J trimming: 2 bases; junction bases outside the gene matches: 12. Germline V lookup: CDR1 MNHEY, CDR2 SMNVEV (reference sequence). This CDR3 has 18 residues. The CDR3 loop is CASSLGGSSGRPPYEQYF. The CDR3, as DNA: TGTGCCAGCAGTTTAGGTGGGAGTAGCGGGAGGCCTCCCTACGAGCAGTACTTC.

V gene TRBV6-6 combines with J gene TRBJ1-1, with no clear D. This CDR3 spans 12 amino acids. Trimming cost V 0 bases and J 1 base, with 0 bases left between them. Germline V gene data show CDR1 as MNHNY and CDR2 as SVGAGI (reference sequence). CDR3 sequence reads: CASSYSNTEAFF. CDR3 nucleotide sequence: TGTGCCAGCAGTTACTCGAACACTGAAGCTTTCTTT.

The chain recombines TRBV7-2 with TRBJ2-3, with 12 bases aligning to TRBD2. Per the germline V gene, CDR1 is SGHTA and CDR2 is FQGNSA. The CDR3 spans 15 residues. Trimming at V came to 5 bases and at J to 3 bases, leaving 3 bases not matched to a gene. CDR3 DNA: TGTGCCAGCAGCCCCGGGACTAGCGGGACAGATACGCAGTATTTT. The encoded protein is CASSPGTSGTDTQYF.

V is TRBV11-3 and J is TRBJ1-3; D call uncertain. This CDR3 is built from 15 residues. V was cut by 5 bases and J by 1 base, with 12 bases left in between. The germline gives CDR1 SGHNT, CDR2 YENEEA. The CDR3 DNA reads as TGTGCCAGCAGCCGCACCGGCGGGTCTGGAAACACCATATATTTT. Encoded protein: CASSRTGGSGNTIYF.